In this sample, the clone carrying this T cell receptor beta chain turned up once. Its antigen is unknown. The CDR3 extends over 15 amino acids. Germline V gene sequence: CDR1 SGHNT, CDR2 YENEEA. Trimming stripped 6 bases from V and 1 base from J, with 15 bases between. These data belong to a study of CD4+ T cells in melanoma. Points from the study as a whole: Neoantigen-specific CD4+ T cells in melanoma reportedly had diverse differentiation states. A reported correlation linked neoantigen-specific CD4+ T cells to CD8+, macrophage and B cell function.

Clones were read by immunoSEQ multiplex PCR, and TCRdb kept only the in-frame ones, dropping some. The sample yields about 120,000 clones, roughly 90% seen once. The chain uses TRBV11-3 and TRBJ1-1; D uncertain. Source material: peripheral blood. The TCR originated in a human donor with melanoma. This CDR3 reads CASSPRGCRNTEAFF. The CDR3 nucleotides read TGTGCCAGCAGTCCAAGAGGTTGTCGGAACACTGAAGCTTTCTTT.